This T cell receptor beta chain was sequenced during a study of blood T cell repertoires in COVID-19. Study-wide context: Sample material is recorded as cDNA or gDNA derived from T cells, B-cell-depleted T cells, or PBMCs.

This clone was counted between two and nine times. Germline CDR1 reads MDHEN; CDR2 reads SYDVKM. Trimming removed 10 bases from V and 7 bases from J, with 13 bases in between. CDR3 size: 12 residues. In the original processing: Estimates of nucleated cell counts were drawn from the amplification of reference gene primers. The protocol was immunoSEQ multiplex PCR, while the TCRdb copy is restricted to in-frame clones and leaves out a portion. The V and J calls and clone size are taken from that table; D and trimming were inferred from the DNA. The table shows about 110,000 clones, with 65% to 80% occurring only once.

The TCR originated in a woman aged 55-70 years with acute or convalescent COVID-19. This sequence joins TRBV28 and TRBJ1-4, with D tentatively TRBD1 (6 bases). Sequencing was carried out using peripheral blood. The CDR3 here is CATAQGSEKLFF. The CDR3 nucleotides are TGTGCCACCGCACAGGGTAGTGAAAAACTGTTTTTT.